Presented here are 29 T cell receptor beta chains from one specimen sequenced in a study of cytomegalovirus exposure and HLA in healthy donors. The PCR employed 60 Vbeta primers together with 13 Jbeta primers. The table came from immunoSEQ multiplex PCR; TCRdb's copy has only in-frame clones and leaves some out. The top ten hold approximately 2.5% of the sample, which has under 150,000 clones, more than 70% seen once. Sequenced material: PBMCs. These receptor sequences come from a man aged 45 to 65 in good health and CMV-seronegative.

This clone was counted a few times. The V gene is TRBV27, the J gene TRBJ2-3; D call uncertain. The V gene lost 7 bases and the J gene lost 5 bases, with 13 bases spanning the gap. The CDR3 extends over 13 amino acids. Germline lookup yields CDR1 MNHEY and CDR2 SMNVEV (reference sequence). CDR3 loop: CASTRPPGDTQYF. In nucleotides, the CDR3 is TGTGCCAGCACCCGTCCTCCGGGAGATACGCAGTATTTT.

This clone has a handful of counts. The J gene is TRBJ1-2, the V gene TRBV14; 10 bases align to TRBD1. Germline V lookup: CDR1 SGHDN, CDR2 FVKESK. V trimming: 5 bases; J trimming: 4 bases; junction bases outside the gene matches: 7. The CDR3 is 15 residues long. The CDR3 DNA follows: TGTGCCAGCAGCGTTGCCCGGACAGGGGGCTATGGCTACACCTTC. Its protein is CASSVARTGGYGYTF.

This rearrangement joins TRBV11-3 to TRBJ2-5; possibly TRBD1 for D (6 bases). The CDR3 extends over 15 amino acids. The ends were cut back, 4 bases at V and 3 bases at J, with 15 bases in the middle. Germline V gene sequence: CDR1 SGHNT, CDR2 YENEEA. The CDR3 DNA follows: TGTGCCAGCAGCTCGGACAGTAGGCTAGAAGAGACCCAGTACTTC. This translates into CASSSDSRLEETQYF.

The chain links TRBV6-5 to TRBJ2-4; D ambiguous. Deletions cut 0 bases from V and 0 bases from J, with 6 bases between. The CDR3 runs to 15 residues. Per germline, CDR1 MNHEY and CDR2 SVGAGI. The CDR3 loop is CASSYSSKAKNIQYF. The CDR3 DNA is TGTGCCAGCAGTTACTCGTCCAAAGCCAAAAACATTCAGTACTTC.

The chain combines TRBV5-1 with TRBJ2-6; TRBD2 is a possible D gene (6 bases). Germline V lookup: CDR1 SGHRS, CDR2 YFSETQ. Trimming took 2 bases from V and 1 from J, leaving 7 bases between them. The CDR3 length is 15 residues. The CDR3 DNA reads TGCGCCAGCAGCTTAGGAGGGTCTGGGGCCAACGTCCTGACTTTC. This codes for CASSLGGSGANVLTF.

This chain links TRBV19 with TRBJ2-7, with TRBD2 matching over 7 bases. Germline CDR1 LNHDA, CDR2 SQIVND (reference sequence). V trimming: 6 bases; J trimming: 2 bases; junction bases outside the gene matches: 7. CDR3 length: 14 amino acids. The CDR3 is CASSLAGVAYEQYF. In DNA, the CDR3 is TGTGCCAGTAGCCTCGCGGGGGTCGCCTACGAGCAGTACTTC.

The V call is TRBV20-1, the J call TRBJ2-5; D is perhaps TRBD1 (6 bases). The ends were cut back, 6 bases at V and 4 bases at J, with 9 bases in the middle. CDR3 length: 11 residues. CDR1 DFQATT and CDR2 SNEGSKA come from the germline V gene (reference sequence). CDR3 residues: CSARGGETQYF. CDR3 nucleotide sequence: TGCAGTGCCAGGGGTGGAGAGACCCAGTACTTC.

The table lists this clone with a few counts. The chain combines TRBV9 with TRBJ1-4; 9 bases are a match to TRBD1. CDR1 is SGDLS and CDR2 is YYNGEE in the germline V gene. This CDR3 region has 14 residues. The V gene end was trimmed by 5 bases and the J gene end by 5 bases; junction bases not matched to a gene: 4. The CDR3 loop is CASSPTGGNEKLFF. The CDR3 DNA sequence: TGTGCCAGCAGTCCGACAGGGGGAAATGAAAAACTGTTTTTT.

This chain links TRBV27 with TRBJ1-6, with TRBD1 as a possible D gene (5 bases). The CDR3 loop spans 16 amino acids. Between the trimmed V and J ends, which lost 5 bases and 6 bases, there was a span of 17 bases. Germline values: CDR1 MNHEY, CDR2 SMNVEV (reference sequence). CDR3 nucleotides: TGTGCCAGCAGTGCTTGGCGGGGGATTGGTAATTCACCCCTCCACTTT. This encodes CASSAWRGIGNSPLHF.

The rearrangement links TRBV27 to TRBJ2-7; 9 bases line up with TRBD1. Trimming removed 5 bases from V and 2 bases from J; junction bases left unmatched: 7. CDR3 length: 15 amino acids. In germline, CDR1 is MNHEY, CDR2 SMNVEV (reference sequence). CDR3 sequence (DNA): TGTGCCAGCAGTCCAAGGACAGGGGAGGCCTACGAGCAGTACTTC. The encoded protein is CASSPRTGEAYEQYF.

This chain links TRBV7-9 with TRBJ1-5; D not resolved. CDR3 length: 13 residues. CDR1 is SEHNR, CDR2 FQNEAQ, per germline (reference sequence). With 5 bases removed from V and 4 bases from J, the gap between germline ends came to 9 bases. The CDR3 loop is CASSRELNQPQHF. The DNA for the CDR3 is TGTGCCAGCAGCCGCGAATTAAATCAGCCCCAGCATTTT.

This clone was detected a few times. The rearrangement joins TRBV6-5 to TRBJ2-7; 12 bases agree with TRBD2. CDR3 length equals 15 residues. Germline V lookup: CDR1 MNHEY, CDR2 SVGAGI. The V and J ends lost 6 bases and 0 bases, in that order; junction bases with no gene match: 3. CDR3 protein: CASRWTSGVSYEQYF. The DNA of the CDR3 is TGTGCCAGCAGATGGACTAGCGGGGTCTCCTACGAGCAGTACTTC.

This clone came up a few times. The chain employs TRBV5-6 and TRBJ2-1; 9 bases agree with TRBD2. Trimming took 4 bases from V and 7 from J; bases not matched to a gene: 12. CDR1 SGHDT and CDR2 YYEEEE come from the germline V gene. The CDR3 is 16 amino acids. DNA of the CDR3: TGTGCCAGCAGCCTCCGGGCTAGCGGGGTAAAAAATGAGCAGTTCTTC. Its protein product is CASSLRASGVKNEQFF.

This clone was counted once. The chain joins TRBV27 to TRBJ1-6; 8 bases agree with TRBD1. CDR1 is MNHEY and CDR2 is SMNVEV in the germline V gene (reference sequence). The CDR3 is 17 amino acids. V trimming: 5 bases; J trimming: 8 bases; junction bases outside the gene matches: 14. CDR3 residues: CASSPRGTGQSHSPLHF. The CDR3 DNA follows: TGTGCCAGCAGTCCAAGGGGGACAGGACAGTCCCATTCACCCCTCCACTTT.

The chain recombines TRBV9 with TRBJ1-1; D gene uncertain. The CDR3 extends over 14 amino acids. Germline loops: CDR1 SGDLS, CDR2 YYNGEE. V lost 0 bases to trimming and J lost 0 bases, with 6 bases between them. The DNA for the CDR3 is TGTGCCAGCAGCGTAGATCAGGTGAACACTGAAGCTTTCTTT. Its protein product is CASSVDQVNTEAFF.

The rearrangement joins TRBV5-4 to TRBJ2-7; TRBD1 is a possible D gene (6 bases). This CDR3 is 13 amino acids long. CDR1 and CDR2 (germline): SGHNT, YYREEE (reference sequence). Between the trimmed V and J ends, which lost 4 bases and 3 bases, there was a span of 11 bases. The CDR3 is CASSRDTNYEQYF. CDR3 sequence (DNA): TGTGCCAGCAGCCGGGACACAAACTACGAGCAGTACTTC. Together with reference TRBV5-4 and TRBJ2-7, the CDR3 gives the full variable domain: ETGVTQSPTHLIKTRGQQVTLRCSSQSGHNTVSWYQQALGQGPQFIFQYYREEENGRGNFPPRFSGLQFPNYSSELNVNALELDDSALYLCASSRDTNYEQYFGPGTRLTVT.

The rearrangement joins TRBV2 to TRBJ2-1; possible D gene TRBD1, 6 bases. This CDR3 is built from 14 residues. From germline, CDR1 is SNHLY and CDR2 FYNNEI. Trimming removed 7 bases at V and 3 bases at J, with 13 bases between. This CDR3 reads CASTPGTIYNEQFF. The CDR3 coding sequence is TGTGCCAGCACCCCCGGGACAATCTACAATGAGCAGTTCTTC. Full variable domain (missing parts from reference TRBV2 and TRBJ2-1): EPEVTQTPSHQVTQMGQEVILRCVPISNHLYFYWYRQILGQKVEFLVSFYNNEISEKSEIFDDQFSVERPDGSNFTLKIRSTKLEDSAMYFCASTPGTIYNEQFFGPGTRLTVL.

This sequence joins TRBV7-2 and TRBJ2-1; D may be TRBD2 (7 bases). Germline V CDR1 and CDR2: SGHTA, FQGNSA. Trimming stripped 1 base from V and 7 bases from J, with 14 bases between. This CDR3 contains 15 residues. The CDR3 DNA is TGTGCCAGCAGCTTAGTAGGGGGGGCCATGAATGAGCAGTTCTTC. This encodes CASSLVGGAMNEQFF.

This chain uses TRBV30 with TRBJ2-7; 9 bases are shared with TRBD1. Germline assignment: CDR1 GTSNPN and CDR2 SVGIG (reference sequence). The V segment lost 3 bases and the J segment 4 bases; nucleotides outside the gene matches: 7. This CDR3 has 14 amino acids. The CDR3: CAWSLIQGAYEQYF. CDR3 nucleotides: TGTGCCTGGAGCCTTATACAGGGGGCATACGAGCAGTACTTC.

The CDR3 DNA reads TGTGCCAGCAGTGAAACAGTCGGGGAGCTGTTTTTT. Protein: CASSETVGELFF. The genes are TRBV2 and TRBJ2-2; the D is unclear. The CDR3 loop spans 12 amino acids. Germline-derived CDR1 and CDR2 are SNHLY and FYNNEI. Trimming removed 2 bases at V and 7 bases at J, with 5 bases between. The full variable domain, in which reference TRBV2 and TRBJ2-2 provide the parts outside the CDR3, is EPEVTQTPSHQVTQMGQEVILRCVPISNHLYFYWYRQILGQKVEFLVSFYNNEISEKSEIFDDQFSVERPDGSNFTLKIRSTKLEDSAMYFCASSETVGELFFGEGSRLTVL.

V and J are TRBV7-4 and TRBJ2-7; 10 bases agree with TRBD2. J lost 0 bases, V lost 4 bases, and 6 bases had no gene match. Germline CDR1 is SGHVT and CDR2 is SQSDAQ. The CDR3 length is 16 residues. CDR3 bases: TGTGCCAGCAGCTCTGTTAGCGGGGGGTTCTCCTACGAGCAGTACTTC. Translation: CASSSVSGGFSYEQYF.

This clone occurred a few times. The J gene is TRBJ2-7, the V gene TRBV18; TRBD2 is a possible D gene (6 bases). There are 16 residues in the CDR3. The V end was cut by 1 base, the J end by 5 bases, with 18 bases between. Germline assignment: CDR1 KGHSH and CDR2 LQKENI. The CDR3 sequence: CASSPLPGVGVDEQYF. The CDR3 nucleotides are TGTGCCAGCTCACCACTGCCGGGGGTGGGAGTCGACGAGCAGTACTTC.

The chain has TRBV6-6 and TRBJ2-7; D might be TRBD2 (5 bases). The CDR3 runs 14 residues. The V end was cut by 2 bases, the J end by 4 bases, with 12 bases between. CDR1 and CDR2 from the germline V gene are MNHNY and SVGAGI (reference sequence). CDR3 in amino acids: CASSYRTSMYEQYF. The CDR3 DNA is TGTGCCAGCAGTTACCGAACTAGTATGTACGAGCAGTACTTC.

The gene calls are TRBV6-1 and TRBJ1-1; 7 bases fit TRBD1. This CDR3 comprises 15 residues. V dropped 5 bases and J dropped 3; count of bases not matched to a gene: 9. Germline V gene data show CDR1 as MNHNS and CDR2 as SASEGT. The CDR3 bases are TGTGCCAGCAGTAAACCAGGGGGTGCGTACACTGAAGCTTTCTTT. Amino acid sequence: CASSKPGGAYTEAFF.

The chain employs TRBV28 and TRBJ2-2; possibly TRBD2 for D (6 bases). V gave up 3 bases and J gave up 0 bases, with 11 bases separating them. Germline lookup yields CDR1 MDHEN and CDR2 SYDVKM. The CDR3 contains 16 residues. CDR3 loop: CASSFAGSANTGELFF. CDR3 nucleotide sequence: TGTGCCAGCAGTTTCGCGGGGAGCGCGAACACCGGGGAGCTGTTTTTT.

The gene calls are TRBV5-1 and TRBJ1-5; 7 positions agree with TRBD1. In germline, CDR1 is SGHRS, CDR2 YFSETQ. The CDR3 is 15 residues long. The junction had 4 bases not matched to a gene; V was cut back by 0 bases and J by 4 bases. The CDR3 reads CASSLDPTGNQPQHF. Here the CDR3 DNA reads TGCGCCAGCAGCTTGGATCCGACAGGGAATCAGCCCCAGCATTTT.

This chain links TRBV5-1 with TRBJ1-2; D is ambiguous. CDR1 is SGHRS, CDR2 YFSETQ, per germline. Trimming cost V 0 bases and J 6 bases, with 18 bases left between them. This CDR3 has 16 amino acids. CDR3 amino acids: CASSLAGGFPPDGYTF. The CDR3 nucleotides are TGCGCCAGCAGCTTGGCTGGAGGGTTCCCACCCGATGGCTACACCTTC.

With respect to this clone: Distinct nucleotide sequences in the sample also encode this CDR3. The rearrangement joins TRBV2 to TRBJ2-1, with 12 bases identical to TRBD2. This CDR3 spans 14 amino acids. V lost 4 bases to trimming and J lost 6 bases; unmatched junction nucleotides: 1. CDR1 is SNHLY and CDR2 is FYNNEI in the germline V gene. CDR3 DNA: TGTGCCAGCAGTGGGGGACTAGCGGGCAATGAGCAGTTCTTC. Protein product: CASSGGLAGNEQFF.

CDR3 amino acids: CASSFTLLKNTGELFF. The CDR3 nucleotides are TGTGCCAGCAGCTTCACCCTATTAAAAAACACCGGGGAGCTGTTTTTT. This chain uses TRBV5-4 with TRBJ2-2; D is undetermined. The CDR3 is 16 amino acids. From germline, CDR1 is SGHNT and CDR2 YYREEE (reference sequence). V was trimmed by 2 bases and J by 2 bases, leaving 13 bases between them.